A single sample gave rise to the 26 T cell receptor beta chains below, sequenced in a study of cytomegalovirus exposure and HLA in healthy donors. PCR involved 60 Vbeta and 13 Jbeta primers. Assay used: immunoSEQ multiplex PCR; TCRdb lists only in-frame clones, some missing. The table lists over 100,000 clones, about four fifths of them singletons. Sequencing input: PBMCs. The receptors originated from a woman in her thirties in good health and CMV-seronegative.

The chain couples TRBV4-2 to TRBJ2-7; 7 bases line up with TRBD2. The junction had 7 bases not matched to a gene; V was cut back by 0 bases and J by 2 bases. This CDR3 spans 16 amino acids. Germline V gene sequence: CDR1 LGHNA, CDR2 YNFKEQ. CDR3 amino acids: CASSQEGLADPYEQYF. The CDR3 DNA sequence: TGTGCCAGCAGCCAAGAGGGTCTAGCGGACCCCTACGAGCAGTACTTC.

The chain uses TRBV7-9 and TRBJ2-5, with a tentative D call TRBD2 (5 bases). Trimming removed 3 bases at V and 3 bases at J, with 11 bases between. This CDR3 has 14 residues. From germline, CDR1 is SEHNR and CDR2 FQNEAQ (reference sequence). The chain's CDR3 is CASSFSREEETQYF. The CDR3 bases are TGTGCCAGCAGCTTTAGCCGGGAAGAAGAGACCCAGTACTTC.

The count of this clone is one. The chain carries TRBV29-1 and TRBJ2-1; possibly TRBD2 for D (6 bases). V lost 6 bases and J lost 6, with 12 bases in between. The CDR3 consists of 12 residues. Germline CDR1 SQVTM, CDR2 ANQGSEA. The CDR3 nucleotides are TGCAGCGTGGGTGGGGGGAGCAATGAGCAGTTCTTC. This encodes CSVGGGSNEQFF.

The chain recombines TRBV28 with TRBJ1-2; a weak D match, TRBD1 (6 bases). CDR3 length: 16 amino acids. The V end lost 6 bases, the J end lost 7 bases, and 24 bases lay between the germline ends. Germline V gene lookup returns CDR1 MDHEN and CDR2 SYDVKM. The CDR3 loop is CASSRRVGQGSFGYTF. CDR3 nucleotide sequence: TGTGCCAGCAGCCGCCGAGTTGGTCAGGGGAGTTTTGGCTACACCTTC.

V and J are TRBV9 and TRBJ2-1; D remains ambiguous. The CDR3 has 16 residues. Germline lookup yields CDR1 SGDLS and CDR2 YYNGEE. V lost 0 bases and J lost 5, with 15 bases in between. CDR3 loop: CASSVGGSWIDNEQFF. For the CDR3, the DNA is TGTGCCAGCAGCGTAGGAGGTAGCTGGATTGACAATGAGCAGTTCTTC.

This clone was seen a handful of times. This rearrangement joins TRBV5-6 to TRBJ1-2, with 8 bases identical to TRBD1. V shed 2 bases and J 3 bases; nucleotides not matched to a gene: 15. The CDR3 loop spans 18 amino acids. The germline V gene encodes CDR1 SGHDT and CDR2 YYEEEE. The CDR3 sequence: CASSFTPRTGLGHYGYTF. The CDR3 nucleotides read TGTGCCAGCAGCTTTACCCCTAGGACAGGGTTGGGACACTATGGCTACACCTTC.

This chain connects TRBV5-1 to TRBJ1-3; 12 nucleotides match TRBD1. The CDR3 runs to 17 residues. Germline V gene data show CDR1 as SGHRS and CDR2 as YFSETQ. Trimming at V came to 4 bases and at J to 1 base, leaving 6 bases not matched to a gene. The chain's CDR3 is CASSAGQGALSGNTIYF. CDR3 nucleotide sequence: TGCGCCAGCAGCGCGGGACAGGGGGCGCTTTCTGGAAACACCATATATTTT.

The genes are TRBV11-2 and TRBJ2-7, with D perhaps TRBD2 (6 bases). The germline V gene has CDR1 SGHAT and CDR2 FQNNGV. The CDR3 is made up of 16 amino acids. Trimming stripped 1 base from V and 3 bases from J, with 16 bases between. CDR3 in amino acids: CASSLAIAGGRYEQYF. CDR3 in DNA: TGTGCCAGCAGCTTAGCCATAGCCGGGGGACGCTACGAGCAGTACTTC.

The V and J genes are TRBV19 and TRBJ2-7; 11 positions agree with TRBD1. V gave up 5 bases and J gave up 7 bases; unmatched junction bases: 7. This CDR3 region has 14 residues. Germline CDR1 LNHDA, CDR2 SQIVND (reference sequence). The CDR3 DNA follows: TGTGCCAGTAGTTCCATAGGGACAGGGGGAGAGCAGTACTTC. It encodes CASSSIGTGGEQYF. Full variable domain (rest looked up from reference TRBV19 and TRBJ2-7): DGGITQSPKYLFRKEGQNVTLSCEQNLNHDAMYWYRQDPGQGLRLIYYSQIVNDFQKGDIAEGYSVSREKKESFPLTVTSAQKNPTAFYLCASSSIGTGGEQYFGPGTRLTVT.

Details on this clone: A junction end diverges from the germline sequence, so it may reflect a read error. This chain connects TRBV7-9 to TRBJ1-2, with D perhaps matching TRBD1 (5 bases). This CDR3 spans 12 amino acids. Germline values: CDR1 SEHNR, CDR2 FQNEAQ (reference sequence). The CDR3 is CSSSQGTSGYTF. In nucleotides, the CDR3 is TGTTCCAGCAGCCAAGGGACTTCTGGCTACACCTTC. Together with reference TRBV7-9 and TRBJ1-2, the CDR3 gives the full variable domain: DTGVSQNPRHKITKRGQNVTFRCDPISEHNRLYWYRQTLGQGPEFLTYFQNEAQLEKSRLLSDRFSAERPKGSFSTLEIQRTEQGDSAMYLCSSSQGTSGYTFGSGTRLTVV.

The chain combines TRBV28 with TRBJ2-7; D gene unclear. The CDR3 totals 11 residues. V was pared by 7 bases and J by 3 bases, with 7 bases between. Germline V gene data show CDR1 as MDHEN and CDR2 as SYDVKM. The CDR3 region has the DNA TGTGCCAGCAAGAGGTTCTACGAGCAGTACTTC. It codes for CASKRFYEQYF.

The table lists this clone with a few counts. The chain recombines TRBV20-1 with TRBJ1-2, with 10 positions matching TRBD1. V trimming: 7 bases; J trimming: 8 bases; junction bases outside the gene matches: 4. Per germline, CDR1 DFQATT and CDR2 SNEGSKA (reference sequence). The CDR3 is 11 residues long. In DNA form, the CDR3 reads TGCAGTGGCGGGGACAGGGGAGGCTACACCTTC. Translating it yields CSGGDRGGYTF.

The chain recombines TRBV2 with TRBJ2-2, with TRBD2 identical over 10 bases. CDR1 and CDR2 from the germline V gene are SNHLY and FYNNEI. V gave up 7 bases and J gave up 3 bases; unmatched junction bases: 8. The CDR3 is made up of 16 amino acids. CDR3 DNA: TGTGCCAGCAATGAGTTAGCGGGAGGATACACCGGGGAGCTGTTTTTT. Translated, it gives CASNELAGGYTGELFF.

The V call is TRBV29-1, the J call TRBJ2-7; TRBD1 aligns across 8 bases. Germline V gives CDR1 SQVTM, CDR2 ANQGSEA. The CDR3 extends over 11 amino acids. V trimming: 6 bases; J trimming: 5 bases; junction bases outside the gene matches: 3. The CDR3 sequence: CSVETGDEQYF. The CDR3 DNA is TGCAGCGTGGAGACAGGGGACGAGCAGTACTTC.

This rearrangement joins TRBV11-2 to TRBJ2-3, with TRBD2 matching over 8 bases. Germline trimming cut 5 bases from V and 2 bases from J; bases unmatched to any gene: 3. CDR3 size: 14 residues. Germline V lookup: CDR1 SGHAT, CDR2 FQNNGV. As DNA, the CDR3 is TGTGCCAGCAGCCCGGGAGGGCCCACAGATACGCAGTATTTT. Residues: CASSPGGPTDTQYF. Combining the CDR3 with reference TRBV11-2 and TRBJ2-3 gives the whole variable domain EAGVAQSPRYKIIEKRQSVAFWCNPISGHATLYWYQQILGQGPKLLIQFQNNGVVDDSQLPKDRFSAERLKGVDSTLKIQPAKLEDSAVYLCASSPGGPTDTQYFGPGTRLTVL.

The J gene is TRBJ1-1, the V gene TRBV9; TRBD1 aligns across 7 bases. The CDR3 sequence is 14 residues long. Germline V gene sequence: CDR1 SGDLS, CDR2 YYNGEE. With V trimmed by 2 bases and J by 0 bases, 1 base remained unmatched. CDR3 sequence reads: CASSVGTVNTEAFF. CDR3 in DNA: TGTGCCAGCAGCGTCGGGACAGTGAACACTGAAGCTTTCTTT.

The J gene is TRBJ2-7, the V gene TRBV5-1; 8 bases are a match to TRBD1. The V gene end was trimmed by 0 bases and the J gene end by 5 bases; junction bases not matched to a gene: 7. Looked up from germline, CDR1 is SGHRS and CDR2 is YFSETQ. The CDR3 length is 15 residues. CDR3 in amino acids: CASSLAGQGLDEQYF. DNA of the CDR3: TGCGCCAGCAGCTTGGCCGGACAGGGACTGGACGAGCAGTACTTC.

The chain joins TRBV7-9 to TRBJ2-1; 14 bases are shared with TRBD2. CDR1 and CDR2 (germline): SEHNR, FQNEAQ (reference sequence). The CDR3 consists of 16 residues. With 4 bases clipped from V and 8 bases from J, the junction kept 7 bases outside the gene matches. The CDR3 here is CASSSLGTSGSDEQFF. CDR3 nucleotides: TGTGCCAGCAGCTCTCTAGGGACTAGCGGGAGCGATGAGCAGTTCTTC.

This clone was detected once. The chain carries TRBV4-1 and TRBJ2-1; D possibly corresponds to TRBD2 (6 bases). The CDR3 spans 13 residues. V lost 8 bases, J lost 0 bases, and 8 bases lay in between. CDR1 and CDR2 (germline): MGHRA, YSYEKL. CDR3 coding DNA: TGCGCCAGCGGGGGGAGCTCCTACAATGAGCAGTTCTTC. Its protein is CASGGSSYNEQFF.

This chain joins TRBV7-6 and TRBJ2-1, with unresolved D. The CDR3 is 15 amino acids. CDR1 and CDR2 (germline): SGHVS, FNYEAQ. The ends were cut back, 1 base at V and 7 bases at J, with 14 bases in the middle. The CDR3 region is CASSLDLPTWNEQFF. The CDR3 bases are TGTGCCAGCAGCTTAGACCTCCCGACTTGGAATGAGCAGTTCTTC.

This chain connects TRBV7-8 to TRBJ2-3; 7 bases map to TRBD2. There are 14 residues in the CDR3. Germline V gene data show CDR1 as SGHVS and CDR2 as FQNEAQ. V was pared by 8 bases and J by 3 bases, with 8 bases of the junction left unmatched. This CDR3 is CASGSGKGTDTQYF. For the CDR3, the DNA is TGTGCCAGCGGGAGCGGGAAGGGGACAGATACGCAGTATTTT. The full variable domain, with the rest looked up from reference TRBV7-8 and TRBJ2-3, is GAGVSQSPRYKVAKRGQDVALRCDPISGHVSLFWYQQALGQGPEFLTYFQNEAQLDKSGLPSDRFFAERPEGSVSTLKIQRTQQEDSAVYLCASGSGKGTDTQYFGPGTRLTVL.

This sequence joins TRBV10-3 and TRBJ2-1; D ambiguous. There are 17 residues in the CDR3. V shed 0 bases and J shed 3 bases, with 15 bases lying between them. Germline values: CDR1 ENHRY, CDR2 SYGVKD. The DNA for the CDR3 is TGTGCCATCAGTGAGTCTTTAGTGGATGAGGACTACAATGAGCAGTTCTTC. Encoded protein: CAISESLVDEDYNEQFF.

V and J are TRBV7-2 and TRBJ2-1; 7 nucleotides line up with TRBD2. The CDR3 extends over 15 amino acids. CDR1 is SGHTA, CDR2 FQGNSA, per germline. The V segment lost 2 bases and the J segment 7 bases; nucleotides outside the gene matches: 8. Here the CDR3 reads CASSLSSGNANEQFF. The CDR3, as DNA: TGTGCCAGCAGCTTATCCAGCGGGAATGCGAATGAGCAGTTCTTC.

The rearrangement uses TRBV9 and TRBJ2-2, with 8 bases lining up with TRBD1. V was pared by 3 bases and J by 6 bases, with 4 bases of the junction left unmatched. The CDR3 is made up of 14 amino acids. Germline lookup yields CDR1 SGDLS and CDR2 YYNGEE. As DNA, the CDR3 is TGTGCCAGCAGCGACGGGGACAGGTCCGGGGAGCTGTTTTTT. Protein product: CASSDGDRSGELFF.

This clone has a single count. The chain uses TRBV11-2 and TRBJ2-1, with TRBD2 as a possible D gene (6 bases). From germline, CDR1 is SGHAT and CDR2 FQNNGV. Trimming removed 1 base from V and 3 bases from J, with 10 bases in between. CDR3 size: 15 residues. DNA of the CDR3: TGTGCCAGCAGCTTAGTATCTAGCGACTACAATGAGCAGTTCTTC. Translated, it gives CASSLVSSDYNEQFF.

V gene TRBV28 combines with J gene TRBJ1-5; D may be TRBD1 (5 bases). Germline assignment: CDR1 MDHEN and CDR2 SYDVKM. V lost 8 bases to trimming and J lost 2 bases, with 22 bases between them. This CDR3 has 17 residues. CDR3 DNA sequence: TGTGCCAGCGGGGGGGGACCCAAAAGGGGTGGCAATCAGCCCCAGCATTTT. Translated, it gives CASGGGPKRGGNQPQHF.